These 29 T cell receptor beta chains originate from one sample sequenced in a study of T cells in localized non-small cell lung cancer. Repertoires were generated with immunoSEQ multiplex PCR, while TCRdb's copy carries only in-frame clones and drops some. The sample holds approximately 35,000 clones, around 90% seen once. This material consisted of peripheral blood mononuclear cells, taken before any cancer treatment. The receptors were sampled from a female donor of 60 years or more with stage II lung adenocarcinoma.

The chain is built from TRBV5-4 and TRBJ2-2, with 7 positions matching TRBD2. This CDR3 has 17 residues. CDR1 SGHNT and CDR2 YYREEE come from the germline V gene (reference sequence). The V and J ends lost 5 bases and 1 base, in that order; junction bases with no gene match: 11. Here the CDR3 reads CASRLTTSAGNTGELFF. The DNA of the CDR3 is TGTGCCAGCAGACTAACCACTAGCGCGGGGAACACCGGGGAGCTGTTTTTT.

The rearrangement links TRBV25-1 to TRBJ2-5; no definite D call. This CDR3 is 11 amino acids long. The germline V and J ends were trimmed by 3 bases and 5 bases, with 4 bases remaining between them. Germline V lookup: CDR1 MGHDK, CDR2 SYGVNS. This CDR3 is CASSDLETQYF. The CDR3 coding sequence is TGTGCCAGCAGTGATTTGGAGACCCAGTACTTC.

The chain links TRBV7-9 to TRBJ2-7, with 7 bases that match TRBD1. The CDR3 runs 14 residues. Losses at the gene ends were 1 base for V and 2 bases for J; bases not matched to a gene: 2. The V gene's germline CDR1 is SEHNR and CDR2 FQNEAQ (reference sequence). The CDR3: CASSLGRGPYEQYF. CDR3 sequence (DNA): TGTGCCAGCAGCTTAGGAAGGGGGCCCTACGAGCAGTACTTC.

The chain is built from TRBV5-1 and TRBJ2-7; 9 nucleotides align to TRBD1. This CDR3 is 16 amino acids long. After removal of 0 bases from V and 9 bases from J, the junction contained 13 bases not matched to a gene. Germline V gene lookup returns CDR1 SGHRS and CDR2 YFSETQ. The CDR3 loop is CASSLEGGTGQVTQYF. DNA for the CDR3: TGCGCCAGCAGCTTGGAAGGGGGGACAGGGCAAGTAACGCAGTACTTC.

The chain uses TRBV10-3 and TRBJ1-2; TRBD1 matches at 11 bases. Trimming took 10 bases from V and 2 from J; bases not matched to a gene: 3. This CDR3 region has 13 residues. Germline V gives CDR1 ENHRY, CDR2 SYGVKD. CDR3 sequence: CASGTGGNYGYTF. As DNA, the CDR3 is TGTGCCAGCGGGACAGGGGGAAACTATGGCTACACCTTC.

The V and J genes are TRBV5-6 and TRBJ1-1; maybe TRBD1 (6 bases). The germline V and J ends were trimmed by 0 bases and 2 bases, with 20 bases remaining between them. The CDR3 is made up of 18 amino acids. CDR1 and CDR2 from the germline V gene are SGHDT and YYEEEE. The CDR3 nucleotides read TGTGCCAGCAGCTTGGATAGGGGGGTCACAGGTGTCAACACTGAAGCTTTCTTT. Protein product: CASSLDRGVTGVNTEAFF.

The chain links TRBV6-6 to TRBJ1-5, with TRBD1 matching over 8 bases. Germline V gene lookup returns CDR1 MNHNY and CDR2 SVGAGI (reference sequence). Germline trimming cut 6 bases from V and 4 bases from J; bases unmatched to any gene: 11. There are 16 residues in the CDR3. CDR3 coding DNA: TGTGCCAGCAGGTCGACAGGGGCGCGGGAAAATCAGCCCCAGCATTTT. It encodes CASRSTGARENQPQHF.

The chain links TRBV5-5 to TRBJ2-1; 7 nucleotides line up with TRBD2. This CDR3 comprises 16 residues. Trimming took 4 bases from V and 3 from J; bases not matched to a gene: 10. Germline V gene lookup returns CDR1 SGHKS and CDR2 YYEKEE (reference sequence). CDR3 loop: CASSLSLTSFYNEQFF. CDR3 sequence (DNA): TGTGCCAGCAGCCTCTCACTGACTAGCTTCTACAATGAGCAGTTCTTC.

This chain joins TRBV19 and TRBJ2-3; D is unresolved. The CDR3 spans 15 residues. The V end lost 0 bases, the J end lost 5 bases, and 12 bases lay between the germline ends. Germline V CDR1 and CDR2: LNHDA, SQIVND (reference sequence). In nucleotides, the CDR3 is TGTGCCAGTAGTATAGACGGGCCACTGGGAGATACGCAGTATTTT. Translated: CASSIDGPLGDTQYF.

The chain is built from TRBV28 and TRBJ2-1; 9 bases line up with TRBD1. CDR3 length: 15 residues. The V gene end was trimmed by 5 bases and the J gene end by 5 bases; junction bases not matched to a gene: 7. Germline values: CDR1 MDHEN, CDR2 SYDVKM. CDR3 sequence reads: CASSTGGTGNNEQFF. CDR3 bases: TGTGCCAGCAGTACAGGTGGGACAGGGAACAATGAGCAGTTCTTC.

This sequence joins TRBV6-5 and TRBJ2-2; no definite D call. V was pared by 7 bases and J by 7 bases, with 16 bases between. The CDR3 runs 14 residues. Germline V gene lookup returns CDR1 MNHEY and CDR2 SVGAGI. For the CDR3, the DNA is TGTGCCAGCACCCGAAACACGGAGAGCGGGGAGCTGTTTTTT. Amino acids: CASTRNTESGELFF.

This chain connects TRBV28 to TRBJ2-2; 8 nucleotides match TRBD2. J was trimmed by 5 bases and V by 2 bases; bases with no gene match: 4. CDR1 is MDHEN and CDR2 is SYDVKM in the germline V gene. This CDR3 is 15 amino acids long. This chain's CDR3 is CASSLRASGTGELFF. The CDR3 bases are TGTGCCAGCAGTTTACGGGCTAGCGGGACCGGGGAGCTGTTTTTT.

This clone was detected only a few times. The CDR3 DNA reads as TGTGCCAGCACCGGGTTGGGGGATCAGCCCCAGCATTTT. Translation gives CASTGLGDQPQHF. This rearrangement joins TRBV6-1 to TRBJ1-5; a weak D match, TRBD1 (5 bases). Per the germline V gene, CDR1 is MNHNS and CDR2 is SASEGT. The V end lost 7 bases, the J end lost 5 bases, and 12 bases lay between the germline ends. The CDR3 runs 13 residues.

This clone has only a few counts. V is TRBV2 and J is TRBJ2-1; D uncertain. Trimming shortened V by 1 base and J by 9 bases, and 10 bases separated the two germline ends. CDR3 length: 13 residues. Germline CDR1 and CDR2: SNHLY and FYNNEI. The CDR3 sequence is CASSEVLSSEQFF. CDR3 in DNA: TGTGCCAGCAGTGAAGTTCTAAGTAGTGAGCAGTTCTTC.

The chain has TRBV7-3 and TRBJ2-1; either TRBD1 or TRBD2 may fit D (5 bases each). Per germline, CDR1 SGHTA and CDR2 FQGTGA. V was clipped by 4 bases and J by 0 bases, with 13 bases between them. The CDR3 length is 16 residues. The CDR3 loop reads CASSSKRGSSYNEQFF. Here the CDR3 DNA reads TGTGCCAGCAGCTCAAAGAGGGGTAGCTCCTACAATGAGCAGTTCTTC. The whole variable domain, filled in from reference TRBV7-3 and TRBJ2-1, reads GAGVSQTPSNKVTEKGKYVELRCDPISGHTALYWYRQSLGQGPEFLIYFQGTGAADDSGLPNDRFFAVRPEGSVSTLKIQRTERGDSAVYLCASSSKRGSSYNEQFFGPGTRLTVL.

This clone showed up just once. The chain recombines TRBV5-5 with TRBJ1-5; D perhaps matches TRBD1 (5 bases). V was cut by 0 bases and J by 0 bases, with 7 bases left in between. CDR3 size: 15 residues. The germline CDR1 and CDR2 sequences are SGHKS and YYEKEE (reference sequence). The CDR3 DNA follows: TGTGCCAGCAGCTTGGGAGGGGTTAGCAATCAGCCCCAGCATTTT. Its protein product is CASSLGGVSNQPQHF.

This clone came up a few times. The chain employs TRBV6-6 and TRBJ1-1; TRBD1 matches at 7 bases. The CDR3 has 13 residues. Germline V gene sequence: CDR1 MNHNY, CDR2 SVGAGI (reference sequence). The V segment lost 4 bases and the J segment 8 bases; nucleotides outside the gene matches: 7. The CDR3 sequence: CASSLLIGGEAFF. As DNA, the CDR3 is TGTGCCAGCAGTTTATTGATAGGGGGCGAAGCTTTCTTT.

The chain joins TRBV2 to TRBJ2-7; 7 nucleotides line up with TRBD2. The V gene end was trimmed by 2 bases and the J gene end by 0 bases; junction bases not matched to a gene: 4. The CDR3 totals 15 residues. Germline V gene data show CDR1 as SNHLY and CDR2 as FYNNEI. The CDR3 coding sequence is TGTGCCAGCAGTGAACTTAGCGGGCCCTCCTACGAGCAGTACTTC. Amino acids: CASSELSGPSYEQYF.

The chain combines TRBV28 with TRBJ2-1, with 9 positions matching TRBD2. Germline-derived CDR1 and CDR2 are MDHEN and SYDVKM. The CDR3 has 14 amino acids. Trimming took 7 bases from V and 8 from J; bases not matched to a gene: 9. CDR3 nucleotides: TGTGCCAGCACTCCCGGGACTAGCAAAGATGAGCAGTTCTTC. It encodes CASTPGTSKDEQFF.

The chain joins TRBV28 to TRBJ2-2, with 7 bases aligning to TRBD1. Germline V CDR1 and CDR2: MDHEN, SYDVKM. The CDR3 is 16 amino acids. Unmatched junction bases numbered 8, after V lost 6 bases and J lost 1 base. The chain's CDR3 is CASSRIRGQNTGELFF. The CDR3, as DNA: TGTGCCAGCAGCCGCATTAGGGGGCAGAACACCGGGGAGCTGTTTTTT.

This clone was detected only a few times. The rearrangement uses TRBV9 and TRBJ1-1; D is uncertain. The CDR3 runs 12 residues. V lost 3 bases and J 5 bases, leaving 8 bases between the germline ends. In germline, CDR1 is SGDLS, CDR2 YYNGEE. CDR3: CASSEMGTEAFF. In DNA form, the CDR3 reads TGTGCCAGCAGCGAGATGGGGACTGAAGCTTTCTTT.

This chain joins TRBV4-1 and TRBJ2-1; 8 bases line up with TRBD1. Germline values: CDR1 MGHRA, CDR2 YSYEKL. Trimming removed 3 bases from V and 8 bases from J; junction bases left unmatched: 6. The CDR3 is made up of 14 amino acids. CDR3 sequence (DNA): TGCGCCAGCAGCCAGAGGGAGACAGGGGATGAGCAGTTCTTC. This translates into CASSQRETGDEQFF.

The chain recombines TRBV4-3 with TRBJ2-3; 11 bases are shared with TRBD2. Trimming removed 0 bases from V and 4 bases from J; junction bases left unmatched: 3. This CDR3 has 16 residues. Germline V gene data show CDR1 as LGHNA and CDR2 as YSLEER. CDR3: CASSQDSGGASDTQYF. The CDR3 DNA reads as TGCGCCAGCAGCCAAGATAGCGGGGGGGCGTCAGATACGCAGTATTTT.

This clone has just a few counts. The CDR3 DNA reads as TGTGCCAGCATACCCGGGCCGCCTTCCTACGAGCAGTACTTC. This sequence encodes CASIPGPPSYEQYF. The chain joins TRBV6-1 to TRBJ2-7; D gene ambiguous. The ends were cut back, 7 bases at V and 1 base at J, with 14 bases in the middle. The V gene's germline CDR1 is MNHNS and CDR2 SASEGT. This CDR3 is built from 14 residues.

The genes are TRBV6-1 and TRBJ2-3; D is tentatively TRBD1 or TRBD2 (6 bases each). The germline V gene encodes CDR1 MNHNS and CDR2 SASEGT. The CDR3 length is 14 residues. V shed 7 bases and J shed 0 bases, with 11 bases lying between them. CDR3 loop: CASKGGPSTDTQYF. CDR3 nucleotides: TGTGCCAGCAAGGGGGGTCCTAGCACAGATACGCAGTATTTT.

The chain couples TRBV6-6 to TRBJ1-3; D unclear. V gave up 4 bases and J gave up 0 bases, with 10 bases separating them. Looked up from germline, CDR1 is MNHNY and CDR2 is SVGAGI (reference sequence). There are 15 residues in the CDR3. CDR3 in amino acids: CASSSDLSSGNTIYF. CDR3 bases: TGTGCCAGCAGTTCGGACCTTAGCTCTGGAAACACCATATATTTT.

The rearrangement joins TRBV28 to TRBJ1-2; TRBD1 aligns across 10 bases. After removal of 6 bases from V and 0 bases from J, the junction contained 1 base not matched to a gene. The germline CDR1 and CDR2 sequences are MDHEN and SYDVKM. CDR3 size: 14 residues. In DNA form, the CDR3 reads TGTGCCAGCAGGACAGGGGGCGCTAACTATGGCTACACCTTC. Translating it yields CASRTGGANYGYTF.

The chain combines TRBV5-4 with TRBJ1-2, with TRBD1 matching 8 bases. This CDR3 is 16 amino acids long. Germline CDR1 is SGHNT and CDR2 is YYREEE (reference sequence). With V trimmed by 0 bases and J by 7 bases, 11 bases remained unmatched. The CDR3 region has the DNA TGTGCCAGCAGCTTGGTTGGGACAGGACGGTTCGGTGGCTACACCTTC. Protein: CASSLVGTGRFGGYTF.

The rearrangement links TRBV5-1 to TRBJ1-3; no clear D. CDR1 and CDR2 (germline): SGHRS, YFSETQ. This CDR3 comprises 15 residues. The V gene lost 4 bases and the J gene lost 0 bases, with 11 bases spanning the gap. The DNA of the CDR3 is TGCGCCAGCAGCCCGGCTCCGCGCTCTGGAAACACCATATATTTT. Translation: CASSPAPRSGNTIYF.